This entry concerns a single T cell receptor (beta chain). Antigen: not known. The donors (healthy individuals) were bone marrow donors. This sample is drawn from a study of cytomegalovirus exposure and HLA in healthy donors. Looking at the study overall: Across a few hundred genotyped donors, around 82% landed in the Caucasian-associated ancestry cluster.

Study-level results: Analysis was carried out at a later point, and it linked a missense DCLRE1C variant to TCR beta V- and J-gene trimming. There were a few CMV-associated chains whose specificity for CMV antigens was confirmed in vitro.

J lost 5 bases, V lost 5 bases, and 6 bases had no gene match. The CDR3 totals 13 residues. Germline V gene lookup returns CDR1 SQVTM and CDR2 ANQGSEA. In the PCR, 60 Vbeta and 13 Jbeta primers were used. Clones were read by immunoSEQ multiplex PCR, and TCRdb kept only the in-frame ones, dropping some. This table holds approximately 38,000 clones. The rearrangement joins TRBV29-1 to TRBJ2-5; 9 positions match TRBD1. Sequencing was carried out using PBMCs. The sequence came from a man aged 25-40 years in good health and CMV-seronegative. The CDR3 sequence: CSVLTGGDETQYF. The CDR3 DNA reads TGCAGCGTTCTGACAGGGGGGGATGAGACCCAGTACTTC.